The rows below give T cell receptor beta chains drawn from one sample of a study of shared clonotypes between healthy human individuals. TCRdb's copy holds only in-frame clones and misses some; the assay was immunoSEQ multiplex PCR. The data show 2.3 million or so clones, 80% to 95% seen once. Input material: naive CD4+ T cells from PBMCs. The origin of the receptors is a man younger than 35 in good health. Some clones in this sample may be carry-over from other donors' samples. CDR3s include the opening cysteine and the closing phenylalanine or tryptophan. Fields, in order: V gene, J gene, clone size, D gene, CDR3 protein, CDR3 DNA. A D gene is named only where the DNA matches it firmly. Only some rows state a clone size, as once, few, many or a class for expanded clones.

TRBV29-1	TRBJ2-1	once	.	CSVDLEQFF	TGCAGCGTTGATCTAGAGCAGTTCTTC
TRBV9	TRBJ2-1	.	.	CASSVASRTDEQFF	TGTGCCAGCAGCGTAGCTTCTAGAACCGATGAGCAGTTCTTC
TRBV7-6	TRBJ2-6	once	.	CASSLAPRLSGANVLTF	TGTGCCAGCAGCTTAGCCCCCCGACTCTCTGGGGCCAACGTCCTGACTTTC
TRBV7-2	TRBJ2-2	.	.	CASSFLDGELFF	TGTGCCAGCAGCTTTTTAGACGGGGAGCTGTTTTTT
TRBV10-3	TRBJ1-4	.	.	CAIRKTAEEFF	TGTGCCATACGAAAAACGGCGGAGGAGTTTTTT
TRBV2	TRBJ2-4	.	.	CASSVGAGGINIQYF	TGTGCCAGCAGTGTAGGGGCAGGGGGGATAAACATTCAGTACTTC
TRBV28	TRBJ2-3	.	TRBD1	CASRDRGQSTDTQYF	TGTGCCAGCAGGGACAGGGGGCAGTCCACAGATACGCAGTATTTT
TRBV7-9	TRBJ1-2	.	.	CASSLGGDANYGYTF	TGTGCCAGCAGCTTAGGAGGGGATGCAAACTATGGCTACACCTTC
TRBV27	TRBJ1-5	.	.	CASAAAGSNQPQHF	TGTGCCAGCGCCGCCGCGGGGAGCAATCAGCCCCAGCATTTT
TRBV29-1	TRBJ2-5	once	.	CSVATGELAQYF	TGCAGCGTTGCTACGGGGGAGTTGGCCCAGTACTTC
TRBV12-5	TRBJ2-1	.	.	CASGPVGRGEQFF	TGTGCTAGTGGTCCCGTAGGAAGGGGTGAGCAGTTCTTC
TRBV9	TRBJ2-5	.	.	CASSVGSGEETQYF	TGTGCCAGCAGCGTAGGATCGGGGGAAGAGACCCAGTACTTC
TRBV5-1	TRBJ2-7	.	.	CASSLEWGNHEQYF	TGCGCCAGCAGCTTGGAGTGGGGAAACCACGAGCAGTACTTC
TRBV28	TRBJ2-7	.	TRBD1	CASSSTGTGGPYEQYF	TGTGCCAGCAGTTCCACCGGGACAGGGGGCCCCTACGAGCAGTACTTC
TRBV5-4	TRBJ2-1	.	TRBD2	CASSFFPGRAYNEQFF	TGTGCCAGCAGCTTCTTCCCCGGGAGGGCCTACAATGAGCAGTTCTTC
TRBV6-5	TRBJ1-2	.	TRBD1	CASSYSRTGGQHGYTF	TGTGCCAGCAGTTACTCGCGGACAGGGGGTCAACATGGCTACACCTTC
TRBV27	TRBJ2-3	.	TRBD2	CASSLQNSGSVADTQYF	TGTGCCAGCAGTTTACAGAATAGCGGGAGTGTGGCAGATACGCAGTATTTT
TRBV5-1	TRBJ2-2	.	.	CASSPDWNGELFF	TGCGCCAGCAGTCCTGACTGGAACGGGGAGCTGTTTTTT
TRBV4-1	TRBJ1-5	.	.	CASSQDGMGSQPQHF	TGCGCCAGCAGCCAAGATGGTATGGGTAGTCAGCCCCAGCATTTT
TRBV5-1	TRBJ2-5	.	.	CASSLDVQGGTQYF	TGCGCCAGCAGCTTGGATGTCCAAGGGGGGACCCAGTACTTC
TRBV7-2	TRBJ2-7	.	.	CASSLSRGLYEQYF	TGTGCCAGCAGCTTATCCAGGGGTCTGTACGAGCAGTACTTC
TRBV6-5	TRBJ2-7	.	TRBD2	CASSYPGASGTYEQYF	TGTGCCAGCAGTTACCCCGGGGCTAGCGGGACCTACGAGCAGTACTTC
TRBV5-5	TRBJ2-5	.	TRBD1	CASSQQTGGTETQYF	TGTGCCAGCAGCCAGCAGACAGGGGGCACGGAGACCCAGTACTTC
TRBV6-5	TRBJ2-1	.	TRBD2	CASRSGGATENEQFF	TGTGCCAGCAGGTCCGGGGGGGCGACTGAAAATGAGCAGTTCTTC
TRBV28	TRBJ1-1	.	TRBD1	CASSLTRGGLTEAFF	TGTGCCAGCAGTTTAACTCGAGGGGGCCTCACTGAAGCTTTCTTT
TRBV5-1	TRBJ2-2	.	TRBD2	CASSPGLAGVTGELFF	TGCGCCAGCAGCCCCGGACTAGCGGGGGTCACCGGGGAGCTGTTTTTT
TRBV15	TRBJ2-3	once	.	CATSRMNGADTQYF	TGTGCCACCAGCCGTATGAATGGTGCTGATACGCAGTATTTT
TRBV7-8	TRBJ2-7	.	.	CASSLAGWGSYEQYF	TGTGCCAGCAGCTTAGCAGGGTGGGGTAGCTACGAGCAGTACTTC
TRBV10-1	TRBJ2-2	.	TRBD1	CASSTDRGQTGELFF	TGCGCCAGTTCTACGGACAGGGGGCAAACCGGGGAGCTGTTTTTT
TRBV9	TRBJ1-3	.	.	CASSMGGGSSGNTIYF	TGTGCCAGCAGTATGGGGGGCGGGAGCTCTGGAAACACCATATATTTT
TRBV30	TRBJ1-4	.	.	CAWSVINEKLFF	TGTGCCTGGAGTGTAATTAATGAAAAACTGTTTTTT
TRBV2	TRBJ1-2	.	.	CASEDRYGYTF	TGTGCCAGCGAGGACCGCTATGGCTACACCTTC
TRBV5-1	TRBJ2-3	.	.	CASSLVVGSDTQYF	TGCGCCAGCAGCTTGGTGGTAGGCTCAGATACGCAGTATTTT
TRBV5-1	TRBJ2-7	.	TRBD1	CASSLPGQGEQYF	TGCGCCAGCAGCCTACCGGGACAGGGGGAGCAGTACTTC
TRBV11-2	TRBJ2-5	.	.	CASSLGSGNLLGETQYF	TGTGCCAGCAGCTTAGGGTCGGGAAACTTACTCGGGGAGACCCAGTACTTC
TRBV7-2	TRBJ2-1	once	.	CASSLTSWRLDLNNEQFF	TGTGCCAGCAGCTTAACGTCATGGCGGCTTGACTTAAACAATGAGCAGTTCTTC
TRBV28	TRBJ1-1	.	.	CASSQAASVLVTEAFF	TGTGCCAGCAGCCAGGCGGCATCGGTGTTGGTTACTGAAGCTTTCTTT
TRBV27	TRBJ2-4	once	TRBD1	CASSPMLVGTGTKNIQYF	TGTGCCAGCAGTCCAATGCTTGTTGGGACAGGGACCAAAAACATTCAGTACTTC
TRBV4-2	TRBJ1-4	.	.	CASSQPATNEKLFF	TGTGCCAGCAGCCAACCTGCAACTAATGAAAAACTGTTTTTT
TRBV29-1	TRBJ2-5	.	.	CSVEKGVETQYF	TGCAGCGTTGAAAAAGGGGTGGAGACCCAGTACTTC
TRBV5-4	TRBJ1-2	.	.	CASSLGTRTGYGYTF	TGTGCCAGCAGCTTGGGGACACGTACCGGCTATGGCTACACCTTC
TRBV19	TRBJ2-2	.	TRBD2	CASTFLAGGDTGELFF	TGTGCCAGTACATTCTTAGCGGGAGGAGACACCGGGGAGCTGTTTTTT
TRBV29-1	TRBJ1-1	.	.	CSVEDFMINTEAFF	TGCAGCGTTGAAGATTTTATGATTAACACTGAAGCTTTCTTT